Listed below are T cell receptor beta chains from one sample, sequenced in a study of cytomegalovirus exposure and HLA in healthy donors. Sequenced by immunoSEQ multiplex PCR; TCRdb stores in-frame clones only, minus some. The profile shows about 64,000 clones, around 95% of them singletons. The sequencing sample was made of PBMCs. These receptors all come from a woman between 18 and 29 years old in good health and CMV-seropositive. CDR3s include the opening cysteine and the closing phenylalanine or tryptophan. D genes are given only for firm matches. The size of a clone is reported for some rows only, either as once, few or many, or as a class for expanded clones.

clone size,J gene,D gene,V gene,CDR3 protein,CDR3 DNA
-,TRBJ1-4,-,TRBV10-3,CAIQGAGGEKLFF,TGTGCCATACAGGGCGCCGGTGGTGAAAAACTGTTTTTT
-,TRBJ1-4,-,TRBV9,CASSVRGTNEKLFF,TGTGCCAGCAGCGTCAGGGGCACTAATGAAAAACTGTTTTTT
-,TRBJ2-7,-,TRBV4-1,CASSQENREPAYEQYF,TGCGCCAGCAGCCAAGAAAATCGGGAGCCAGCCTACGAGCAGTACTTC
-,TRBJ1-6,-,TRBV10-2,CASSDSTRSSYNSPLHF,TGCGCCAGCAGTGACAGCACGAGGAGCTCCTATAATTCACCCCTCCACTTT
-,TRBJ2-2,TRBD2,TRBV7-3,CASSSGGAGTGELFF,TGTGCCAGCAGCTCCGGGGGGGCGGGCACCGGGGAGCTGTTTTTT
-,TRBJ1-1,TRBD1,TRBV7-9,CASSLAPKTGGTEAFF,TGTGCCAGCAGCTTAGCGCCGAAGACAGGGGGCACTGAAGCTTTCTTT
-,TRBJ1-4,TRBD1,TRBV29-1,CSVVGRGSTGVGEKLFF,TGCAGCGTTGTTGGCCGAGGGTCGACAGGGGTAGGTGAAAAACTGTTTTTT
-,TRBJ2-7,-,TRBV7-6,CASSLVSAGAYEQYF,TGTGCCAGCAGCTTAGTCTCCGCAGGGGCCTACGAGCAGTACTTC
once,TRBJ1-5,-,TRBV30,CAWSLEGNQPQHF,TGTGCCTGGAGTCTAGAGGGCAATCAGCCCCAGCATTTT
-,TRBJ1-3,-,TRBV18,CASSPDIVGLGSGNTIYF,TGTGCCAGCTCACCAGACATTGTGGGTCTCGGCTCTGGAAACACCATATATTTT
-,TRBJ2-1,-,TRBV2,CASSPLNEQFF,TGTGCCAGCAGTCCCCTCAATGAGCAGTTCTTC
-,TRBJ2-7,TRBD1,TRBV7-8,CASRDRGHYEQYF,TGTGCCAGCAGAGATAGGGGGCACTACGAGCAGTACTTC
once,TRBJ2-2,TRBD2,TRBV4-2,CASSQAGGDTGELFF,TGTGCCAGCAGCCAAGCGGGAGGGGACACCGGGGAGCTGTTTTTT
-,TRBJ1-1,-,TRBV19,CASSPPKPEVEAFF,TGTGCCAGTAGTCCCCCCAAACCGGAGGTTGAAGCTTTCTTT
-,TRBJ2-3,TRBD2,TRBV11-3,CASSPGTSGRATDTQYF,TGTGCCAGCAGCCCAGGGACTAGCGGGAGGGCCACAGATACGCAGTATTTT
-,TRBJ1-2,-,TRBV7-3,CASSSGTASRYGYTF,TGTGCCAGCAGCAGTGGGACTGCCTCTCGCTATGGCTACACCTTC
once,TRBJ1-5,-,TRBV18,CASSLGDQPQHF,TGTGCCAGCTCACTCGGGGATCAGCCCCAGCATTTT
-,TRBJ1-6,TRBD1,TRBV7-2,CASSRQGPNSPLHF,TGTGCCAGCAGCCGACAGGGGCCCAATTCACCCCTCCACTTT
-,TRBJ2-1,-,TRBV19,CASMAGSDEQFF,TGTGCCAGTATGGCGGGGAGCGATGAGCAGTTCTTC
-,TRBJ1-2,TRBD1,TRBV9,CASSVGAGGIYGYTF,TGTGCCAGCAGCGTAGGGGCAGGGGGAATCTATGGCTACACCTTC
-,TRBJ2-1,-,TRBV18,CASSPDQGPEQFF,TGTGCCAGCTCACCCGATCAGGGGCCGGAGCAGTTCTTC
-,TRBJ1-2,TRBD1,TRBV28,CASRNQGAQRAYGYTF,TGTGCCAGCAGAAATCAGGGGGCGCAACGTGCGTATGGCTACACCTTC
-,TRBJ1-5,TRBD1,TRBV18,CASSPPGQGSQPQHF,TGTGCCAGCTCACCACCGGGACAGGGGAGTCAGCCCCAGCATTTT
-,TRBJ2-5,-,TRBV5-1,CASGMGPLEAQYF,TGCGCCAGCGGCATGGGGCCGTTGGAGGCCCAGTACTTC
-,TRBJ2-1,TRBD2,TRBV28,CASTLAGGYNEQFF,TGTGCCAGCACCTTAGCGGGGGGGTACAATGAGCAGTTCTTC
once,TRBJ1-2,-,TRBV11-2,CASSLVIREGYTF,TGTGCCAGCAGCTTAGTGATCCGGGAAGGCTACACCTTC
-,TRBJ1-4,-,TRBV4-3,CASSQDDSQGEKLFF,TGCGCCAGCAGCCAAGATGATAGCCAGGGTGAAAAACTGTTTTTT
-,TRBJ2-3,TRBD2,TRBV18,CASSLGTSGTSDTQYF,TGTGCCAGCTCACTCGGGACTAGCGGGACCTCGGATACGCAGTATTTT
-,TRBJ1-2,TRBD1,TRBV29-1,CSVVDRNYGYTF,TGCAGCGTGGTGGACAGGAACTATGGCTACACCTTC
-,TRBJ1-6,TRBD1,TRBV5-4,CASSWTGENSPLHF,TGTGCCAGCAGCTGGACAGGGGAGAATTCACCCCTCCACTTT
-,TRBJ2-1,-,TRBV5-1,CASSVTVGDTVTAPEQFF,TGCGCCAGCAGCGTCACGGTCGGGGACACGGTTACTGCCCCTGAGCAGTTCTTC
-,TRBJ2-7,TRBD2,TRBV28,CASSLPGLAGELASNYHEQYF,TGTGCCAGCAGTTTACCCGGCCTAGCGGGAGAATTGGCATCGAACTACCACGAGCAGTACTTC
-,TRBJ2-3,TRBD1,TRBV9,CASSVGTGDRTDTQYF,TGTGCCAGCAGCGTAGGGACAGGGGATCGGACAGATACGCAGTATTTT
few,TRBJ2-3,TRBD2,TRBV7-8,CASSFTAGLKDTQYF,TGTGCCAGCAGCTTCACAGCGGGGCTTAAAGATACGCAGTATTTT
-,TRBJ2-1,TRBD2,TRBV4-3,CASSPRLAASSYNEQFF,TGCGCCAGCAGCCCACGACTAGCAGCTAGCTCCTACAATGAGCAGTTCTTC
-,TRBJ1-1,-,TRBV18,CASSLAGDTEAFF,TGTGCCAGCTCACTTGCAGGGGACACTGAAGCTTTCTTT
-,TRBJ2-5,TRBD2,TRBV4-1,CASSQDLAGSGETQYF,TGCGCCAGCAGCCAAGATCTAGCGGGGTCAGGAGAGACCCAGTACTTC
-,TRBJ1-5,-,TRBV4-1,CASSQGSGYQPQHF,TGCGCCAGCAGCCAAGGGTCGGGGTATCAGCCCCAGCATTTT
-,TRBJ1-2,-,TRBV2,CASSGTEPNYGYTF,TGTGCCAGCAGTGGGACAGAACCTAACTATGGCTACACCTTC
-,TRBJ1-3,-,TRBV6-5,CASSSRRTTGNTIYF,TGTGCCAGCAGTTCTCGGCGGACAACTGGAAACACCATATATTTT
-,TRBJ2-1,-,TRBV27,CASSRDSEQFF,TGTGCCAGCAGTCGGGACTCTGAGCAGTTCTTC
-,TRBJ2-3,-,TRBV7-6,CASSSPATGTDTQYF,TGTGCCAGCAGCTCTCCAGCGACCGGCACAGATACGCAGTATTTT
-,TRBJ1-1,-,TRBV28,CASSPHETEAFF,TGTGCCAGCAGTCCCCACGAGACTGAAGCTTTCTTT
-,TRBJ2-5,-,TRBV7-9,CASSLQGAETQYF,TGTGCCAGCAGCCTACAGGGAGCGGAGACCCAGTACTTC
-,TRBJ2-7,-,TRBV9,CASSPPGVPGEQYF,TGTGCCAGCAGCCCCCCCGGGGTGCCAGGCGAGCAGTACTTC
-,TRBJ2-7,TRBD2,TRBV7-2,CASSLFLAGGEQYF,TGTGCCAGCAGCTTATTTCTGGCGGGAGGCGAGCAGTACTTC
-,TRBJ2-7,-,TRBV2,CASNTDSISYEQYF,TGTGCCAGCAATACTGACAGTATCTCCTACGAGCAGTACTTC
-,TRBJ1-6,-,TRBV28,CASSPTGSSYNSPLHF,TGTGCCAGCAGCCCGACAGGTAGCTCCTATAATTCACCCCTCCACTTT
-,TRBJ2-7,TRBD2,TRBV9,CASSVEPGLVPYEQYF,TGTGCCAGCAGCGTAGAACCGGGACTAGTCCCCTACGAGCAGTACTTC
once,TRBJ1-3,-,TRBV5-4,CASSSPRGSGNTIYF,TGTGCCAGCAGCTCCCCAAGGGGTTCTGGAAACACCATATATTTT
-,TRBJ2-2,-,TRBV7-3,CACGSTNTGELFF,TGTGCCTGCGGGTCCACGAACACCGGGGAGCTGTTTTTT
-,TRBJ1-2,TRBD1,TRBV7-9,CASSWETGGYGYTF,TGTGCCAGCAGCTGGGAGACAGGGGGCTATGGCTACACCTTC
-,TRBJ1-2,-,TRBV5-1,CASSLARGLYGYTF,TGCGCCAGCAGCTTGGCTAGAGGGCTTTATGGCTACACCTTC
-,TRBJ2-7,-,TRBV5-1,CASTGTLAYEQYF,TGCGCCAGCACCGGGACATTAGCCTACGAGCAGTACTTC
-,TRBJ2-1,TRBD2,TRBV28,CASSLYLLAGGGGSEQFF,TGTGCCAGCAGTTTATACCTCCTAGCGGGAGGTGGGGGAAGTGAGCAGTTCTTC
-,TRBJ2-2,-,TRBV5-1,CASSFRGGANTGELFF,TGCGCCAGCAGCTTCCGAGGGGGTGCGAACACCGGGGAGCTGTTTTTT